The 13 T cell receptor beta chains below were found in one sample sequenced in a study of Graves' ophthalmopathy and Graves' hyperthyroidism. Transcripts of RNA were the source for amplifying TCR beta CDR3 regions. HTBI primers served in a first-round RT-PCR, which a second-round multiplex PCR followed. TCRdb processed the multiplex PCR reads anew with MiXCR; each CDR3 protein has one entry. The sample lists roughly 160,000 distinct CDR3 sequences, roughly 36% occurring once. What was sequenced was peripheral blood. These receptors all stem from a man aged 25 to 40 with Graves' ophthalmopathy.

This clonotype was seen ten or more times. The chain couples TRBV11-3 to TRBJ2-7; D is undetermined. The CDR3 covers 13 residues. V was shortened by 5 bases and J by 4 bases, with 12 bases between the two germline ends. Germline loops: CDR1 SGHNT, CDR2 YENEEA. As DNA, the CDR3 is TGTGCCAGCAGCCGCGATGGATGGTACGAGCAGTACTTC. Its protein product is CASSRDGWYEQYF.

V and J are TRBV12-3 or TRBV12-4 and TRBJ1-1; no firm D call. The CDR3 has 13 amino acids. V gave up 3 bases and J gave up 10 bases, with 15 bases separating them. CDR3 residues: CASSFQDRQGAFF. In DNA form, the CDR3 reads TGTGCCAGCAGTTTCCAGGACCGACAAGGAGCTTTCTTT.

The rearrangement links TRBV7-3 to TRBJ2-2; the match to TRBD1 covers 7 bases. With 5 bases clipped from V and 4 bases from J, the junction kept 7 bases outside the gene matches. The CDR3 is 15 residues long. Germline CDR1 is SGHTA and CDR2 is FQGTGA. CDR3 region: CASSPDGQATGELFF. The DNA for the CDR3 is TGTGCCAGCAGCCCGGATGGACAGGCCACCGGGGAGCTGTTTTTT. The full variable domain, rest sourced from reference TRBV7-3 and TRBJ2-2, is GAGVSQTPSNKVTEKGKYVELRCDPISGHTALYWYRQSLGQGPEFLIYFQGTGAADDSGLPNDRFFAVRPEGSVSTLKIQRTERGDSAVYLCASSPDGQATGELFFGEGSRLTVL.

Ten or more counts support this clonotype. The chain has TRBV27 and TRBJ1-1, with D tentatively TRBD1 (6 bases). The CDR3 has 15 amino acids. Germline lookup yields CDR1 MNHEY and CDR2 SMNVEV (reference sequence). Trimming shortened V by 3 bases and J by 5 bases, and 16 bases separated the two germline ends. The CDR3 bases are TGTGCCAGCAGTTTGGGAGGGGGGGCCTTAACTGAAGCTTTCTTT. This encodes CASSLGGGALTEAFF.

The table lists this clonotype with many counts. This chain joins TRBV2 and TRBJ2-2; D possibly uses TRBD1 or TRBD2 (5 bases each). This CDR3 contains 15 residues. Germline values: CDR1 SNHLY, CDR2 FYNNEI. Trimming took off 2 bases at V and 2 bases at J, with 9 bases between the two ends. CDR3 in amino acids: CASSEPGPNTGELFF. CDR3 sequence (DNA): TGTGCCAGCAGTGAACCGGGACCAAACACCGGGGAGCTGTTTTTT.

J is TRBJ1-1 and V is TRBV28; D perhaps matches TRBD1 (6 bases). The CDR3 has 15 amino acids. Germline assignment: CDR1 MDHEN and CDR2 SYDVKM. V lost 2 bases and J lost 4, with 14 bases in between. The CDR3 here is CASSLPQGGSTEAFF. CDR3 nucleotide sequence: TGTGCCAGCAGTTTACCACAGGGAGGGAGCACTGAAGCTTTCTTT.

The sample holds many counts of this clonotype. The rearrangement links TRBV6-5 to TRBJ1-1; unclear D gene. This CDR3 has 15 residues. Trimming took off 7 bases at V and 1 base at J, with 16 bases between the two ends. Germline V lookup: CDR1 MNHEY, CDR2 SVGAGI. CDR3 in DNA: TGTGCCAGCACCACGGCACCGGGATCGAACACTGAAGCTTTCTTT. Its protein product is CASTTAPGSNTEAFF.

The table lists this clonotype with many counts. Since a much larger clone is just one base distant, this may be a read error. The V call is TRBV10-1, the J call TRBJ1-6, with a possible D match to TRBD1 (5 bases). Germline V gene sequence: CDR1 WNHNN, CDR2 SYGVQD (reference sequence). V was trimmed by 6 bases and J by 9 bases, leaving 21 bases between them. This CDR3 is 16 amino acids long. Here the CDR3 reads CASSVGWGGRGSPLHF. Here the CDR3 DNA reads TGCGCCAGCAGCGTCGGGTGGGGGGGTCGAGGTTCACCCCTCCACTTT.

This clonotype was detected only a few times. The V gene is TRBV20-1, the J gene TRBJ2-7, with D tentatively TRBD1 (5 bases). V was shortened by 0 bases and J by 8 bases, with 11 bases between the two germline ends. The CDR3 has 12 amino acids. The germline V gene encodes CDR1 DFQATT and CDR2 SNEGSKA (reference sequence). This CDR3 reads CSARDQQGKQYF. The CDR3 DNA reads as TGCAGTGCTAGAGATCAGCAGGGCAAGCAGTACTTC.

This clonotype was seen more than once but under ten times. The rearrangement uses TRBV19 and TRBJ1-1; D is unclear. This CDR3 is built from 13 residues. Germline CDR1 is LNHDA and CDR2 is SQIVND (reference sequence). Deletions cut 10 bases from V and 0 bases from J, with 12 bases between. For the CDR3, the DNA is TGTGCCACTTCCGGACCGCTGAACACTGAAGCTTTCTTT. It translates to CATSGPLNTEAFF.

This clonotype was counted at least ten times. DNA for the CDR3: TGCGCCAGCAGCCCCATAGAGGACGGGAACACCGGGGAGCTGTTTTTT. Amino acid sequence: CASSPIEDGNTGELFF. The chain employs TRBV4-1 and TRBJ2-2; the D is unclear. Germline loops: CDR1 MGHRA, CDR2 YSYEKL. V shed 4 bases and J shed 1 base, with 13 bases lying between them. This CDR3 contains 16 residues.

The chain carries TRBV6-5 and TRBJ2-7, with 7 positions matching TRBD1. The CDR3 spans 14 residues. J was trimmed by 5 bases and V by 2 bases; bases with no gene match: 6. Germline lookup yields CDR1 MNHEY and CDR2 SVGAGI. The CDR3 coding sequence is TGTGCCAGCAGTTACCGGGTTGGGACAGACGAGCAGTACTTC. Amino acid sequence: CASSYRVGTDEQYF.

This clonotype has ten or more counts. This chain uses TRBV11-2 with TRBJ1-5; D gene ambiguous. V was cut by 3 bases and J by 1 base, with 22 bases left in between. CDR1 is SGHAT, CDR2 FQNNGV, per germline. The CDR3 sequence is 19 residues long. Written as DNA, the CDR3 is TGTGCCAGCAGCTTCGACCCGGGCCTATCAGTGGGGAGCAATCAGCCCCAGCATTTT. Amino acid sequence: CASSFDPGLSVGSNQPQHF.